The clone carrying this T cell receptor beta chain was found a few times. What it binds is unknown. The time point: week 23, last vaccination. A single vaccine dose contained 300 ug of mutant IDH1 20-mer peptide, and topical imiquimod was used with it. This specimen comes from a study of a mutant IDH1 vaccine in newly diagnosed glioma. Study-level background: Eight vaccinations were given in weeks 1, 3, 5, 7, 11, 15, 19 and 23. Vaccinations were initiated 4-6 weeks following radiotherapy alone, or were given together with temozolomide cycles.

Profiled with immunoSEQ multiplex PCR; TCRdb holds only in-frame clones, not every one. The sample holds tens of thousands of clones; over 70% are singletons and the top ten take 6.2%. The V gene lost 0 bases and the J gene lost 10 bases, with 7 bases spanning the gap. The CDR3 is 13 residues long. CDR1 is MNHNY and CDR2 is SVGAGI in the germline V gene (reference sequence). V is TRBV6-6 and J is TRBJ1-6; D uncertain. The specimen was PBMCs, collected from a glioma patient whose treatment included an IDH1 peptide vaccine. The sequence was collected from a man aged 35 to 55 with glioma. The CDR3 DNA reads TGTGCCAGCAGTTACTCTAGCTCCTCACCCCTCCACTTT. Translating gives CASSYSSSSPLHF.